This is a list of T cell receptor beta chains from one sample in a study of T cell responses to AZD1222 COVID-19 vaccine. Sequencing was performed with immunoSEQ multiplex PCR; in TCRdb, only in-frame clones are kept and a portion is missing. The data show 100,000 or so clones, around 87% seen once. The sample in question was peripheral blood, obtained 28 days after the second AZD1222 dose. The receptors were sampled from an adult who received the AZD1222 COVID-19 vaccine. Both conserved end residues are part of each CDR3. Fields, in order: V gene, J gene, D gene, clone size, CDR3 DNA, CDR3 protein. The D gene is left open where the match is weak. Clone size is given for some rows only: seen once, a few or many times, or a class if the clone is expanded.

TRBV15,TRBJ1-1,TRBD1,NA,TGTGCCACCAGCAGAGAGGGACAGGGGGAGGACACTGAAGCTTTCTTT,CATSREGQGEDTEAFF
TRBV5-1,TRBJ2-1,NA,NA,TGCGCCAGCAGCTCACAGGTCGACAGGTTCAATGAGCAGTTCTTC,CASSSQVDRFNEQFF
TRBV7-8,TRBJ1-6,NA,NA,TGTGCCAGCAGCTTAGGGAAACGGACCAGGGATTCACCCCTCCACTTT,CASSLGKRTRDSPLHF
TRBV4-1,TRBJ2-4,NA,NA,TGCGCCAGCAGCCAAGATGGGGACAGCGGGAACATTCAGTACTTC,CASSQDGDSGNIQYF
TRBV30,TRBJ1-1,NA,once,TGTGCCTGGAGAAAAGAGGGACTTCTGGTAATGAACACTGAAGCTTTCTTT,CAWRKEGLLVMNTEAFF
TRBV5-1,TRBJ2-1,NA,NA,TGCGCCAGCAGCTTAGAACTGGGGGTCTACAATGAGCAGTTCTTC,CASSLELGVYNEQFF
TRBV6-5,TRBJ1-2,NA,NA,TGTGCCAGCAGTCCCCGATCTAACTATGGCTACACCTTC,CASSPRSNYGYTF
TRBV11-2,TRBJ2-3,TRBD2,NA,TGTGCCAGCAGCTTTACTAGCGGGGGGAGCACAGATACGCAGTATTTT,CASSFTSGGSTDTQYF
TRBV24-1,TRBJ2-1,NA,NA,TGTGCCACCAGTGACGGGGTGAATGAGCAGTTCTTC,CATSDGVNEQFF
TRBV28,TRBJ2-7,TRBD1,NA,TGTGCCAGCAGAGGTGCGGGACAGGGGTCGTACGAGCAGTACTTC,CASRGAGQGSYEQYF
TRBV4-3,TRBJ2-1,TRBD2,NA,TGCGCCAGCAGCCAAGATAACGCGGGAGGGTACAATGAGCAGTTCTTC,CASSQDNAGGYNEQFF
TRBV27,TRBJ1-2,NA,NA,TGTGCCAGCAGTTTAGTGTACCGTCCCAGGGCATCTAACTATGGCTACACCTTC,CASSLVYRPRASNYGYTF
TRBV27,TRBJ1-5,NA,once,TGTGCCAGCAGTTTAAACCAAAATCAGCCCCAGCATTTT,CASSLNQNQPQHF
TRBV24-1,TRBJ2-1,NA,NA,TGTGCCACCAGTGATCCCCGACAGAGCTACAATGAGCAGTTCTTC,CATSDPRQSYNEQFF
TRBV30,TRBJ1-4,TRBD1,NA,TGTGCCTGGAGTGTGGGACAGGGAGGTGAAAAACTGTTTTTT,CAWSVGQGGEKLFF
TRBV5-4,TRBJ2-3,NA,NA,TGTGCCAGCAGCTTGGGGAGTGGAGATACGCAGTATTTT,CASSLGSGDTQYF
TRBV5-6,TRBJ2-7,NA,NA,TGTGCCAGCAGCTTTGTTGTCTCCTCCTACGAGCAGTACTTC,CASSFVVSSYEQYF
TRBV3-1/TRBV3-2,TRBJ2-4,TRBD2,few,TGTGCCAGCAGCCAAGGATGGCTAGCGGGGGGGAGGTCCAAAAACATTCAGTACTTC,CASSQGWLAGGRSKNIQYF
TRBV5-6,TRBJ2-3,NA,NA,TGTGCCAGCAGCCGCTTCAGGGGAGATACGCAGTATTTT,CASSRFRGDTQYF
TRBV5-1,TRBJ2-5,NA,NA,TGCGCCAGCAGCTACTTACAGGGAGGAGAGACCCAGTACTTC,CASSYLQGGETQYF
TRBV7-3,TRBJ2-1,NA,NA,TGTGCCAGCAGTCTTGAAACCTCCCCCTACAATGAGCAGTTCTTC,CASSLETSPYNEQFF
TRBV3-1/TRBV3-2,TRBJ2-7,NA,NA,TGTGCCAGCAGCCAAGACCGCTACGAGCAGTACTTC,CASSQDRYEQYF
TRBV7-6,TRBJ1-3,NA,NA,TGTGCCAGCAGCTCCGGGTCCTCTGGAAACACCATATATTTT,CASSSGSSGNTIYF
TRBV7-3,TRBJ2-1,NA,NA,TGTGCCAGCAGCAACTCGGCCAGGGGCGCAGCCTACAATGAGCAGTTCTTC,CASSNSARGAAYNEQFF
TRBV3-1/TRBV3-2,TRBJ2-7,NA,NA,TGTGCCAGCAGCCAAGATATCGGCCGCTACGAGCAGTACTTC,CASSQDIGRYEQYF
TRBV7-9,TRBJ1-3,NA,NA,TGTGCCAGCAGCTTTGGGGAATCTGGAAACACCATATATTTT,CASSFGESGNTIYF
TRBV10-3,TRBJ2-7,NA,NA,TGTGCCACCCGAGATGGGGGTTGGGGCGAGCAGTACTTC,CATRDGGWGEQYF
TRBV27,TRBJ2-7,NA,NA,TGTGCCAGCAGTTTCGGCTCTACCTACGAGCAGTACTTC,CASSFGSTYEQYF
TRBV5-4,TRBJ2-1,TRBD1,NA,TGTGCCAGCAGCCCCGGGACAGGGGGAAGAGACAATGAGCAGTTCTTC,CASSPGTGGRDNEQFF
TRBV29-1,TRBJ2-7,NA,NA,TGCTTTGGGGGTGGGGTGACCTACGAGCAGTACTTC,CFGGGVTYEQYF
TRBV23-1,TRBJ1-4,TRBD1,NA,TGCGCCAGCAGGGGGGACAGGGACCCAACTAATGAAAAACTGTTTTTT,CASRGDRDPTNEKLFF
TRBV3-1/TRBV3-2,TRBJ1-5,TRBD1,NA,TGTGCCAGCAGCCAAGACCCGACAGGGGGTATGCATTTT,CASSQDPTGGMHF
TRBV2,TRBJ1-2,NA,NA,TGTGCCAGCCGCGGGGTGGAGGGCTACACCTTC,CASRGVEGYTF
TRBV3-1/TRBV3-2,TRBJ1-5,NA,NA,TGTGCCAGCAGCCAGTGGTTGCAGCCCCAGCATTTT,CASSQWLQPQHF
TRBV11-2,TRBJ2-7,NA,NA,TGTGCCAGCAGGGGGGGCTCCTACGAGCAGTACTTC,CASRGGSYEQYF
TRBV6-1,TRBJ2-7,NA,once,TGTGCCAGCAGTGAACTGGACAGCGAAAACTACGAGCAGTACTTC,CASSELDSENYEQYF
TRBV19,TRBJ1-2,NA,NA,TGTGCCAGTAGTATAACCCGGGACGGTACTTATGGCTACACCTTC,CASSITRDGTYGYTF
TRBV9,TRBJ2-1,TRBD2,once,TGTGCCAGCAGCGCTCATGTAATGACTAGCGGGAGTGGCAATGAGCAGTTCTTC,CASSAHVMTSGSGNEQFF
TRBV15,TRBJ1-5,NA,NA,TGTGCCACCAGCAGAGAAGCCGGGAATCAGCCCCAGCATTTT,CATSREAGNQPQHF
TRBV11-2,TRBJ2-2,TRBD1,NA,TGTGCCAGCAGCTCATGGACAGGGACCGGGGAGCTGTTTTTT,CASSSWTGTGELFF
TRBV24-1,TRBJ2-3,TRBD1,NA,TGTGCCACCAGTGATTCGGGACAGAACACAGATACGCAGTATTTT,CATSDSGQNTDTQYF
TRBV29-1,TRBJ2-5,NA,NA,TGCAGCGTTGGTGGTGGGCGTGGGCGGGAGACCCAGTACTTC,CSVGGGRGRETQYF
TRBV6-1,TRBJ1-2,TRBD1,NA,TGTGCCAGCAGTGAAATGACAGGGGGCGTCCCGGCTAACTATGGCTACACCTTC,CASSEMTGGVPANYGYTF
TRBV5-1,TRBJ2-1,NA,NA,TGCGCCAGCAGCCCTCGGGACACCTCAAGCTCCTACAATGAGCAGTTCTTC,CASSPRDTSSSYNEQFF
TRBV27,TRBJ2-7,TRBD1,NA,TGTGCCAGCAGCGTCACAGGGGGCGCCTACGAGCAGTACTTC,CASSVTGGAYEQYF
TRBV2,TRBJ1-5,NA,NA,TGTGCCAGCAGTGGTAGGGCAGGTGTTGGCAATCAGCCCCAGCATTTT,CASSGRAGVGNQPQHF
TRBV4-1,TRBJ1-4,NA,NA,TGCGCCAGCAGCCGACAAACAACTAATGAAAAACTGTTTTTT,CASSRQTTNEKLFF
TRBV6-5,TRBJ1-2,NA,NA,TGTGCCAGCAGCAGGACAGCCTATGGCTACACCTTC,CASSRTAYGYTF
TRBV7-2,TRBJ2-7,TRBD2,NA,TGTGCCAGCAGCTTAGAGGTTAGCGGGAATCAGTGGTACGAGCAGTACTTC,CASSLEVSGNQWYEQYF
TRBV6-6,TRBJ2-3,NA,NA,TGTGCCAGCAGTTACGACCGGTCGGTAAGCACAGATACGCAGTATTTT,CASSYDRSVSTDTQYF
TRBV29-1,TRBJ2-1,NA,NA,TGCAGCGCGGCTAGCGCGATTTCCTACAATGAGCAGTTCTTC,CSAASAISYNEQFF
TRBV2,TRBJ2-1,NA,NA,TGTGCCAAACTGAAGGGTCCCGGCGGGGATGAGCAGTTCTTC,CAKLKGPGGDEQFF
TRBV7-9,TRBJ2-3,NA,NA,TGTGCCAGCAGCCAGTGGGGGCTAATGTCAGATACGCAGTATTTT,CASSQWGLMSDTQYF
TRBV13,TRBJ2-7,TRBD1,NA,TGTGCCAGCAGCTTAGCCCCAACAGGGGGAACCTCCTACGAGCAGTACTTC,CASSLAPTGGTSYEQYF